Below, 3 T cell receptor beta chains from the same sample are listed, as sequenced in a study of T cells in Graves' hyperthyroidism and ophthalmopathy (dated by TCRdb to about 2019). The library came from multiplex PCR. The instrument given in TCRdb is Illumina HiSeq 2000. Amplification of TCR beta CDR3 regions was carried out from RNA transcripts. The TCR CDR3 was subjected to a first round of RT-PCR using the HTBI primer set and the Qiagen OneStep RT-PCR kit. The raw public data were reprocessed by TCRdb itself: fastp quality trimming at Q25, MiXCR clonotype calling, in-frame beta chains only. A single entry per CDR3 protein holds the most common genes and DNA from its merged rows. This sample lists 600,000 to 650,000 distinct CDR3 sequences; around 15% were detected once. Jointly, the top ten make up less than 4.5% of the sample. Sequenced sample: blood. Source of these receptors: a woman in her twenties or thirties with Graves' hyperthyroidism.

This clonotype came up many times. The chain links TRBV5-5 to TRBJ2-1; 7 positions match TRBD2. CDR1 is SGHKS and CDR2 is YYEKEE in the germline V gene (reference sequence). There are 15 residues in the CDR3. V lost 3 bases and J lost 3; bases outside the gene matches: 6. Here the CDR3 reads CASSSSGPIYNEQFF. The CDR3 DNA is TGTGCCAGCAGCTCTAGCGGACCCATCTACAATGAGCAGTTCTTC.

This clonotype was recorded many times. This rearrangement joins TRBV5-1 to TRBJ2-7; TRBD2 agrees at 14 bases. CDR1 and CDR2 (germline): SGHRS, YFSETQ. The CDR3 has 17 residues. V gave up 4 bases and J gave up 5 bases; unmatched junction bases: 11. The CDR3 region is CASSPWGLAGANDEQYF. The CDR3 nucleotides are TGCGCCAGCAGCCCCTGGGGACTAGCGGGAGCAAACGACGAGCAGTACTTC.

At least ten counts were recorded for this clonotype. The chain has TRBV10-3 and TRBJ2-7; 9 nucleotides line up with TRBD1. Germline-derived CDR1 and CDR2 are ENHRY and SYGVKD. Trimming took 7 bases from V and 3 from J; bases not matched to a gene: 7. This CDR3 contains 14 residues. CDR3: CAINSGTGFYEQYF. CDR3 DNA: TGTGCCATCAACTCCGGGACAGGGTTCTACGAGCAGTACTTC.